This TCR beta chain originates from a study of CD8+ T cells in alopecia areata. RNA was isolated and reverse transcribed to cDNA, the sequencing template. The protocol was immunoSEQ multiplex PCR, while the TCRdb copy is restricted to in-frame clones and leaves out a portion. The table shows about 30,000 clones, with more than 55% occurring only once. The study's findings and limits: Lesional scalp exceeded normal scalp in clonality, especially in alopecia totalis/universalis. Mice showed TCR sharing more clearly than patients did, possibly owing to HLA. Sequences from scalp samples also cover resident alphabeta T cells of normal skin.

Note on this clone: Its antigen remains unidentified.

Source material: NKG2D-high CD8+ T cells sorted from blood. This sequence originates from a human donor with alopecia areata.

CDR3 DNA sequence: TGTGCCAGCAGCTTAATCGTGGGCGCAAACGAAAAACTGTTTTTT. Translated: CASSLIVGANEKLFF. The rearrangement joins TRBV7-9 to TRBJ1-4; D is uncertain. V dropped 2 bases and J dropped 8 bases, with 15 bases sitting between them. This CDR3 is built from 15 residues. Per the germline V gene, CDR1 is SEHNR and CDR2 is FQNEAQ (reference sequence).